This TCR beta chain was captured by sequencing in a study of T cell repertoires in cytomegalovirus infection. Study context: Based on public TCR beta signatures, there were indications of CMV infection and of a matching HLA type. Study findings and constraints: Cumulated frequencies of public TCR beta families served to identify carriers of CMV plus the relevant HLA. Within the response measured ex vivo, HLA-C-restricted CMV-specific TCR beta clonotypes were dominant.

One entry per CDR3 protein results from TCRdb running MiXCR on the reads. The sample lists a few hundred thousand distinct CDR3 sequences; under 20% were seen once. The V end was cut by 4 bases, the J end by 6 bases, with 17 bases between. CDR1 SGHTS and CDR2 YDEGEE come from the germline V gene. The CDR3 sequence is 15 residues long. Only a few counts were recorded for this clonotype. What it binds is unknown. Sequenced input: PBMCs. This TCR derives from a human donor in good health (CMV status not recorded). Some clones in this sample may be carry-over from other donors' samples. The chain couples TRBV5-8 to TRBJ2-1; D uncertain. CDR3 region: CASSQTHFSGNEQFF. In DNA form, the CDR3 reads TGTGCCAGCAGCCAGACCCACTTCTCCGGCAATGAGCAGTTCTTC.